The rows below give T cell receptor beta chains drawn from one sample of a study of OX40 agonist ivuxolimab in advanced cancers. TCRdb's table, derived via immunoSEQ multiplex PCR, lists solely in-frame clones and lacks some. The top ten clones hold approximately 26% of a sample with around 19,000 clones, around 80% of them seen once. The material was CD4+ or CD8+ T cells sorted from blood, obtained in a trial of the OX40 agonist ivuxolimab. These TCRs come from an adult with an advanced solid tumor such as melanoma, head and neck, liver or kidney cancer. CDR3s include the opening cysteine and the closing phenylalanine or tryptophan. D genes are given only for firm matches. Clone size is shown for a subset of rows, as once, few, many or a class of expanded clone.

cdr3_aa cdr3_nt j_call clone_size d_call v_call
CASSLTSGVYNEQFF TGTGCCAGCAGCTTAACTAGCGGAGTCTACAATGAGCAGTTCTTC TRBJ2-1 NA NA TRBV7-3
CASSLKDGGPETQYF TGTGCCAGTAGTCTCAAGGACGGGGGGCCGGAGACCCAGTACTTC TRBJ2-5 NA NA TRBV19
CASSPGQGRTIYF TGTGCCAGCAGTCCCGGGCAGGGTCGCACCATATATTTT TRBJ1-3 NA NA TRBV2
CASSPRGQGYEQYF TGTGCCAGCAGCCCGAGGGGACAGGGCTACGAGCAGTACTTC TRBJ2-7 NA TRBD1 TRBV9
CASSGQGNGYTF TGCGCCAGTAGCGGACAGGGTAATGGCTACACCTTC TRBJ1-2 NA TRBD1 TRBV5-1
CASSIVAQLAGVGDTQYF TGTGCCAGTAGTATAGTTGCTCAACTAGCGGGGGTAGGAGATACGCAGTATTTT TRBJ2-3 NA TRBD2 TRBV19
CATSREGTGIGDGYTF TGTGCCACCAGCAGAGAGGGGACAGGGATTGGAGATGGCTACACCTTC TRBJ1-2 NA TRBD1 TRBV15
CASSYNSASREQYF TGTGCCAGCAGTTACAATTCGGCCTCGCGCGAGCAGTACTTC TRBJ2-7 NA NA TRBV6-5
CVSRGSAPVAFF TGTGTCTCGCGAGGCAGCGCTCCGGTAGCTTTCTTT TRBJ1-1 NA NA TRBV6-1
CASSFPTSGQRDTQYF TGCGCCAGCAGCTTCCCCACTAGCGGGCAAAGGGATACGCAGTATTTT TRBJ2-3 NA TRBD2 TRBV5-1
CASSLIAGSSYNEQFF TGTGCCAGCAGCTTAATAGCCGGTAGCTCCTACAATGAGCAGTTCTTC TRBJ2-1 NA NA TRBV7-8
CASSDRGTEAFF TGTGCCAGCAGTGACCGGGGCACTGAAGCTTTCTTT TRBJ1-1 NA NA TRBV6-4
CASSLPGLGYEQYF TGTGCCAGCAGCTTACCAGGGCTAGGCTACGAGCAGTACTTC TRBJ2-7 NA NA TRBV7-9
CASSPGSYEQYF TGTGCCAGTTCCCCAGGGTCGTACGAGCAGTACTTC TRBJ2-7 NA NA TRBV27
CASSADGYEQYF TGTGCCAGCAGCGCAGACGGCTACGAGCAGTACTTC TRBJ2-7 NA NA TRBV7-7
CAIWSGGAYNEQFF TGTGCCATCTGGTCAGGGGGTGCCTACAATGAGCAGTTCTTC TRBJ2-1 NA TRBD1 TRBV10-3
CASSYRRQGNQPQHF TGTGCCAGCAGCTACAGGAGGCAAGGCAATCAGCCCCAGCATTTT TRBJ1-5 NA NA TRBV13
CASSAGDTGELFF TGTGCCAGCAGTGCAGGGGACACCGGGGAGCTGTTTTTT TRBJ2-2 NA NA TRBV6-4
CASSKAGPSTDTQYF TGTGCCAGCAGCAAAGCGGGACCCAGCACAGATACGCAGTATTTT TRBJ2-3 NA TRBD2 TRBV5-5
CASSLRGISGVYNEQFF TGTGCCAGCAGCCTACGGGGAATTAGCGGCGTATACAATGAGCAGTTCTTC TRBJ2-1 NA NA TRBV9
CASSLTTDTQYF TGTGCCAGCAGCCTCACTACAGATACGCAGTATTTT TRBJ2-3 few NA TRBV13
CASSLALGYNEQFF TGTGCCAGCAGTTTAGCCCTTGGCTACAATGAGCAGTTCTTC TRBJ2-1 NA NA TRBV28
CASSLNDEQYF TGCGCCAGCAGCCTAAACGACGAGCAGTACTTC TRBJ2-7 once NA TRBV5-1
CASSYLSYEQYF TGTGCCAGCAGTTATCTCTCCTACGAGCAGTACTTC TRBJ2-7 few NA TRBV2
CASSARLGESYEQYF TGTGCCAGCAGCGCCCGGTTGGGGGAGTCCTACGAGCAGTACTTC TRBJ2-7 NA NA TRBV9
CASSYRYQETQYF TGTGCCAGCAGTTACCGTTACCAAGAGACCCAGTACTTC TRBJ2-5 NA NA TRBV6-5
CASSPRTDQETQYF TGCGCCAGCAGCCCTCGGACGGACCAAGAGACCCAGTACTTC TRBJ2-5 NA NA TRBV5-1
CASSPFWPFTVQETQYF TGTGCCAGCAGTCCCTTTTGGCCCTTTACAGTCCAAGAGACCCAGTACTTC TRBJ2-5 NA NA TRBV27
CASSFGIRRRPYGYTF TGTGCCAGCAGCTTCGGGATTCGGAGACGGCCCTATGGCTACACCTTC TRBJ1-2 NA NA TRBV7-2
CAWIPAIDRYTF TGTGCCTGGATCCCAGCAATAGATCGCTACACCTTC TRBJ1-2 NA NA TRBV30
CASSVGWGQGREKLFF TGTGCCAGCAGCGTAGGATGGGGACAGGGTAGGGAAAAACTGTTTTTT TRBJ1-4 NA TRBD1 TRBV9
CASSPTPSYEQYF TGTGCCAGCAGCCCCACACCCAGCTACGAGCAGTACTTC TRBJ2-7 NA NA TRBV5-5
CASTGHTYEQYF TGTGCCAGCACAGGGCATACCTACGAGCAGTACTTC TRBJ2-7 NA NA TRBV28
CASSQGGQPQHF TGTGCCAGTAGTCAGGGTGGTCAGCCCCAGCATTTT TRBJ1-5 NA NA TRBV19
CASTTGDEQYF TGTGCCAGTACAACGGGTGACGAGCAGTACTTC TRBJ2-7 NA NA TRBV19
CASSSDSNEAFF TGTGCCAGCAGCTCAGACAGTAATGAAGCTTTCTTT TRBJ1-1 NA NA TRBV11-2
CASSGAGGYTEAFF TGTGCCAGCAGCGGGGCAGGGGGATACACTGAAGCTTTCTTT TRBJ1-1 NA TRBD1 TRBV6-5
CASSQVSGTYNEQFF TGTGCCAGCAGTCAGGTTAGCGGGACCTACAATGAGCAGTTCTTC TRBJ2-1 medium-sized TRBD2 TRBV7-9
CASSLVGVDEQFF TGTGCCAGCAGCTTGGTCGGGGTTGATGAGCAGTTCTTC TRBJ2-1 NA NA TRBV28
CASSLGPPGELFF TGTGCCAGCAGCCTAGGTCCTCCCGGGGAGCTGTTTTTT TRBJ2-2 NA NA TRBV5-4
CASSPAGPGPYEQYF TGCGCCAGCAGCCCAGCTGGACCCGGGCCCTACGAGCAGTACTTC TRBJ2-7 NA NA TRBV4-1
CASSPRDRTYEQYF TGTGCCAGCTCCCCCCGGGACAGGACCTACGAGCAGTACTTC TRBJ2-7 NA TRBD1 TRBV18
CASRLAGIDTQYF TGCGCCAGCAGACTAGCGGGAATAGATACGCAGTATTTT TRBJ2-3 NA TRBD2 TRBV5-1
CASSRSARTYEQYF TGTGCCAGCAGCCGTTCCGCAAGAACCTACGAGCAGTACTTC TRBJ2-7 NA NA TRBV11-2
CASSFEGSSGRNEQFF TGTGCCAGCAGTTTTGAAGGGTCTAGCGGGAGAAATGAGCAGTTCTTC TRBJ2-1 NA TRBD2 TRBV28
CASSFFAGGLLNEQFF TGTGCCAGCAGCTTCTTCGCGGGGGGGCTTTTGAATGAGCAGTTCTTC TRBJ2-1 NA TRBD2 TRBV5-4
CASSDRRQGFNSNQPQHF TGTGCCAGCAGCGATAGAAGACAGGGATTTAATAGCAATCAGCCCCAGCATTTT TRBJ1-5 medium-sized TRBD1 TRBV2
CSVRTGGEGYTF TGCAGCGTTCGGACAGGGGGCGAAGGCTACACCTTC TRBJ1-2 NA TRBD1 TRBV29-1
CASNPGDSEAFF TGCGCCAGCAACCCCGGGGACTCTGAAGCTTTCTTT TRBJ1-1 NA NA TRBV5-1
CASSDAERGETDTQYF TGTGCCAGCAGTGACGCGGAACGGGGGGAGACAGATACGCAGTATTTT TRBJ2-3 NA TRBD2 TRBV6-4
CAISVDTMREQYF TGTGCCATCAGTGTTGACACTATGCGCGAGCAGTACTTC TRBJ2-7 NA NA TRBV10-3
CASRAPRKDYNSPLHF TGTGCCAGCAGAGCCCCGAGAAAGGACTATAATTCACCCCTCCACTTT TRBJ1-6 few NA TRBV28
CASSPSGGAQETQYF TGTGCCAGCTCACCAAGCGGGGGGGCCCAAGAGACCCAGTACTTC TRBJ2-5 NA TRBD2 TRBV18
CASSIPYWRGVTGELFF TGTGCCAGTAGTATCCCCTATTGGCGGGGAGTCACCGGGGAGCTGTTTTTT TRBJ2-2 NA NA TRBV19
CASSWGETRETQYF TGTGCCAGCAGCTGGGGTGAAACCAGAGAGACCCAGTACTTC TRBJ2-5 once NA TRBV7-8
CASSARQGIYEQYF TGTGCCAGCAGTGCCAGACAGGGGATCTACGAGCAGTACTTC TRBJ2-7 NA TRBD1 TRBV6-4